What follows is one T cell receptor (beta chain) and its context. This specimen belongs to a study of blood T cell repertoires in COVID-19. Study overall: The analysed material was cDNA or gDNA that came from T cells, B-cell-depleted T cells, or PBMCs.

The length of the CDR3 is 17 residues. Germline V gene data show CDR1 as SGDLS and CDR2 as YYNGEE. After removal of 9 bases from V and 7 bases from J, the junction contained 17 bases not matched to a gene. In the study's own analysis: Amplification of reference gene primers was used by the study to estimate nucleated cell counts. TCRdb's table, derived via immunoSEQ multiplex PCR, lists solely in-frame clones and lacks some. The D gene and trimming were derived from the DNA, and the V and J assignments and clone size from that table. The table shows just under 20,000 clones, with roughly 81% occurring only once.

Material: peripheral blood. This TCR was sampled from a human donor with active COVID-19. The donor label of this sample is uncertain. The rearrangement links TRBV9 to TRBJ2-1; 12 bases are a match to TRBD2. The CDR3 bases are TGTGCCATCAACCAGACTAGCGGGAGAAGGCGGTATAATGAGCAGTTCTTC. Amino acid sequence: CAINQTSGRRRYNEQFF. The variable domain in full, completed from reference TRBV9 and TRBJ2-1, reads DSGVTQTPKHLITATGQRVTLRCSPRSGDLSVYWYQQSLDQGLQFLIQYYNGEERAKGNILERFSAQQFPDLHSELNLSSLELGDSALYFCAINQTSGRRRYNEQFFGPGTRLTVL.